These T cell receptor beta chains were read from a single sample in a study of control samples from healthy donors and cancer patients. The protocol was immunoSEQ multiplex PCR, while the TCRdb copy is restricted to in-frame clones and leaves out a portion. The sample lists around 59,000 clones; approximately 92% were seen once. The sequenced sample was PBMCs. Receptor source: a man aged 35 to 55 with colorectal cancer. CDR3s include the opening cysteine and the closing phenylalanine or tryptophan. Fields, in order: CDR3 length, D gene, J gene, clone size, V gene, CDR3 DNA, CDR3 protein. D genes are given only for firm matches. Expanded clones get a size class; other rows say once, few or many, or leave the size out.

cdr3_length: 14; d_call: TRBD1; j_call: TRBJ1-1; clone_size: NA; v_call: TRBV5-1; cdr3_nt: TGCGCCAGCAGCATGCGGACAGGGCAAACTGAAGCTTTCTTT; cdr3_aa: CASSMRTGQTEAFF
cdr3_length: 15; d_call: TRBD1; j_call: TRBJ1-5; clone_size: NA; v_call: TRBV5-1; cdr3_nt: TGCGCCAGCAGCTACGGGACAGGGTTCAATCAGCCCCAGCATTTT; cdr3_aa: CASSYGTGFNQPQHF
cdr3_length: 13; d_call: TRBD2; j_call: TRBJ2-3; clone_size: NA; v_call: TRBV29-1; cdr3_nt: TGCAGCGTCTCTCCGGGACTAGCGGATACGCAGTATTTT; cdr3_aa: CSVSPGLADTQYF
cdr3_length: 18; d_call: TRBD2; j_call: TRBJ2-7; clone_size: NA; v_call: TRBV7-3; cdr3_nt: TGTGCCAGCAGCCTCCGGGCTAGCGGGGGGATCGTCTCCTACGAGCAGTACTTC; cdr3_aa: CASSLRASGGIVSYEQYF
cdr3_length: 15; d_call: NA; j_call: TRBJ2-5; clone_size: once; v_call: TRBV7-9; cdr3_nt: TGTGCCAGCAGCCCCCCCCCTGACGGCCAAGAGACCCAGTACTTC; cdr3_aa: CASSPPPDGQETQYF
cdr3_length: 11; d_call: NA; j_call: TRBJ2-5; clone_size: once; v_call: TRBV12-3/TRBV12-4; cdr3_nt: TGTGCCAGCAGTTTGGGCGAGACCCAGTACTTC; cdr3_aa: CASSLGETQYF
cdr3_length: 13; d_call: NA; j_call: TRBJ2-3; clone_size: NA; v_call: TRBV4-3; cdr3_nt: TGCGCCAGCAGCCAGGGGCTCCCAGATACGCAGTATTTT; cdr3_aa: CASSQGLPDTQYF
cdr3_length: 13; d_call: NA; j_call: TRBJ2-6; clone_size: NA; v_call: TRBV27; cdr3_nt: TGTGCCAGCACCCGAGCTGGGGCCAACGTCCTGACTTTC; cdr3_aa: CASTRAGANVLTF
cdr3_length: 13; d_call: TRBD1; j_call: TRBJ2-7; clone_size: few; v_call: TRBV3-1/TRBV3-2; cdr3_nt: TGTGCCAGCAGCCAACAAGGACAGGGTCGGGAGTACTTC; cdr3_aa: CASSQQGQGREYF
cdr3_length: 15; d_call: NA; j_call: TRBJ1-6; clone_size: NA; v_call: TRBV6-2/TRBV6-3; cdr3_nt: TGTGCCAGCAGTTACTCCGGACGGAAGACCTCACCCCTCCACTTT; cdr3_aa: CASSYSGRKTSPLHF
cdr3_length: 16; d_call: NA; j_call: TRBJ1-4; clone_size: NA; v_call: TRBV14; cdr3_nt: TGTGCCAGCAGCCAAAGTTATGTTGCAACTAATGAAAAACTGTTTTTT; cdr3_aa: CASSQSYVATNEKLFF
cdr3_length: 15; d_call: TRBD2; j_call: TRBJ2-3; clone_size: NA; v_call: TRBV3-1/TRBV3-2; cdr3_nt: TGTGCCAGCAGCCAAGACGGGACTAAAACAGATACGCAGTATTTT; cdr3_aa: CASSQDGTKTDTQYF
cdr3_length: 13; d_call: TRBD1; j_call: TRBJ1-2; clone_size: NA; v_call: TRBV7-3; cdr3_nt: TGTGCCAGCAGCGAACAGGGGGGCTATGGCTACACCTTC; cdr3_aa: CASSEQGGYGYTF
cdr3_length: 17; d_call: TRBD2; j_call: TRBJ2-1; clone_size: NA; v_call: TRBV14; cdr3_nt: TGTGCCAGCAGCCCGGGACTAGCGGGGGGGATATACAATGAGCAGTTCTTC; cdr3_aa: CASSPGLAGGIYNEQFF
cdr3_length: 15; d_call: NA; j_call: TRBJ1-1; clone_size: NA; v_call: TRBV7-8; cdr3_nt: TGTGCCAGCAGCTTAGAACGGGCCAAGGGGGCTGAAGCTTTCTTT; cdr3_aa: CASSLERAKGAEAFF
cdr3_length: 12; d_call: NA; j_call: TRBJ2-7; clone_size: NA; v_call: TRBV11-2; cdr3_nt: TGTGCCAGCAGCTTGGGGGCAGGGGAGCAGTACTTC; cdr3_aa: CASSLGAGEQYF
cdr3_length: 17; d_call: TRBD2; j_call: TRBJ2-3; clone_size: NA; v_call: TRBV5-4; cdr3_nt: TGTGCCAGCAGCTTGGGGCAGCGGGGGGGCCACACAGATACGCAGTATTTT; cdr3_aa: CASSLGQRGGHTDTQYF
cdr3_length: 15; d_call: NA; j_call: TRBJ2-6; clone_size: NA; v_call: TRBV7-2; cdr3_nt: TGTGCCAGCAGATCCAGGGGATCTGGGGCCAACGTCCTGACTTTC; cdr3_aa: CASRSRGSGANVLTF
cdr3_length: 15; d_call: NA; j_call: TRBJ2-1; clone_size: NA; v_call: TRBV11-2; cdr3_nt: TGTGCCAGCAGCTTAGAGTCTAGCTCCTACAATGAGCAGTTCTTC; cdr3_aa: CASSLESSSYNEQFF
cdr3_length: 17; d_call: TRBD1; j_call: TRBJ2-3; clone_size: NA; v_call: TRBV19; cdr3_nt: TGTGCCAGTAGTATAGGGCTCGGGACAGGGGACACAGATACGCAGTATTTT; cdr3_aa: CASSIGLGTGDTDTQYF
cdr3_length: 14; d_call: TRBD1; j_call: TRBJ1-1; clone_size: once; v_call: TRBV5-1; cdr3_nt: TGCGCCAGCAGCCCGGGACAGATGAACACTGAAGCTTTCTTT; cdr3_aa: CASSPGQMNTEAFF
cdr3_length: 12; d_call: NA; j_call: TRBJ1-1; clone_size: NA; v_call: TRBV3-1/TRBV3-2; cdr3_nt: TGTGCCAGCAGCCAACGAGGATATGAAGCTTTCTTT; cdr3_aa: CASSQRGYEAFF
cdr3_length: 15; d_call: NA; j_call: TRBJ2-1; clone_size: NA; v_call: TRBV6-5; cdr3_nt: TGTGCCAGCAGTTACACGCGTATTCAGCGCAATGAGCAGTTCTTC; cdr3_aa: CASSYTRIQRNEQFF
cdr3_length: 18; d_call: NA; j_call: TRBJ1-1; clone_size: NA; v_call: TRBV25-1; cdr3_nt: TGTGCCAGCTCCGGGACGGACGCGCGACGACTAATGAACACTGAAGCTTTCTTT; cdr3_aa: CASSGTDARRLMNTEAFF
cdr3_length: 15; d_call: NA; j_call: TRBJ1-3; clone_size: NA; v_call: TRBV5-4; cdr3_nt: TGTGCCAGCAGCTTGGAGGCCACGCGCGGAAACACCATATATTTT; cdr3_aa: CASSLEATRGNTIYF
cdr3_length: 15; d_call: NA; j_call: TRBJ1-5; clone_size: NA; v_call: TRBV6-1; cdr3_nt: TGTGCCAGCAGTGAAGCATTGACAGGTAATCAGCCCCAGCATTTT; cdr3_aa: CASSEALTGNQPQHF
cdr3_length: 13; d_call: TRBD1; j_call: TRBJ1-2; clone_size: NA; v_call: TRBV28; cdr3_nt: TGTGCCAGCAGACTCGGACAGGGGACTGGCTACACCTTC; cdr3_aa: CASRLGQGTGYTF
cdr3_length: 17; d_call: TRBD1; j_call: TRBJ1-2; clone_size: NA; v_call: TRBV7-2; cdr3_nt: TGTGCCAGCAGCTTATCCCGGGACAGGGGACCCAACTATGGCTACACCTTC; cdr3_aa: CASSLSRDRGPNYGYTF
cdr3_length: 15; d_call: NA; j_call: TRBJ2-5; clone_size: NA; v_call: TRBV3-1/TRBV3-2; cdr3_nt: TGTGCCAGCAGCCCAGGCAGTGGGCTGGTGGAGACCCAGTACTTC; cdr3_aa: CASSPGSGLVETQYF
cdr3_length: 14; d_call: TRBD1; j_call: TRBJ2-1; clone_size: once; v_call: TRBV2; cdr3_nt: TGTGCCACCGTTGGGGACAGCTCCTACAATGAGCAGTTCTTC; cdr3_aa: CATVGDSSYNEQFF
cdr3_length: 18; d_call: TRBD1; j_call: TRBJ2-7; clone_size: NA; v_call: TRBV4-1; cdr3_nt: TGCGCCAGCAGCCAGCTCAGCCGTCCCGGGACAGGGTCCTACGAGCAGTACTTC; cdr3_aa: CASSQLSRPGTGSYEQYF
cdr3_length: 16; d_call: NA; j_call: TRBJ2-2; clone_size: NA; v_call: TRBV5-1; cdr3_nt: TGCGCCAGCAGCTTGGAAGGCAGGACGAACACCGGGGAGCTGTTTTTT; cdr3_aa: CASSLEGRTNTGELFF
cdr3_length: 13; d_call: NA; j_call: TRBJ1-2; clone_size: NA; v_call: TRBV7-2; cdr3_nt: TGTGCCAGCAGCTTATACCGCTACTATGGCTACACCTTC; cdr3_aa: CASSLYRYYGYTF
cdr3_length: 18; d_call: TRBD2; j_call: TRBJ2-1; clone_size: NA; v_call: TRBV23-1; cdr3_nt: TGCGCCAGCAGCCCGGGACTAGCGGGGACCAGCTCCTACAATGAGCAGTTCTTC; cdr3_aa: CASSPGLAGTSSYNEQFF
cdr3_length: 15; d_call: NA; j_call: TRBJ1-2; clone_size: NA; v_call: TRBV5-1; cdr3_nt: TGCGCCAGCAGGCCCCGGTGGCAGGCGCCTTCTGGCTACACCTTC; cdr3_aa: CASRPRWQAPSGYTF
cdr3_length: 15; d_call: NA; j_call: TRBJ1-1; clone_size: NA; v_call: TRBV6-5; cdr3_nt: TGTGCCAGCAGTCCCCAAGCGACAATGGCCACTGAAGCTTTCTTT; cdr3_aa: CASSPQATMATEAFF
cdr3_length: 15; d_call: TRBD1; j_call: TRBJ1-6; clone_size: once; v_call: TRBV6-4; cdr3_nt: TGTGCCAGCAGTGACTCGAGGGGGCCGGGGGCACCCCTCCACTTT; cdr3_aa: CASSDSRGPGAPLHF
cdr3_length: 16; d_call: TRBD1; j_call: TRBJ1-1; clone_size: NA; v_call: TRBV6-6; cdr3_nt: TGTGCCAGCAGTCAAAGGGACCAGGGGGCGAACACTGAAGCTTTCTTT; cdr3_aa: CASSQRDQGANTEAFF
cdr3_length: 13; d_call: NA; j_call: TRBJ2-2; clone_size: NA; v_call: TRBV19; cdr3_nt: TGTGCCAGTAGTATATGGGTGGCCGGGGAGCTGTTTTTT; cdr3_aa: CASSIWVAGELFF